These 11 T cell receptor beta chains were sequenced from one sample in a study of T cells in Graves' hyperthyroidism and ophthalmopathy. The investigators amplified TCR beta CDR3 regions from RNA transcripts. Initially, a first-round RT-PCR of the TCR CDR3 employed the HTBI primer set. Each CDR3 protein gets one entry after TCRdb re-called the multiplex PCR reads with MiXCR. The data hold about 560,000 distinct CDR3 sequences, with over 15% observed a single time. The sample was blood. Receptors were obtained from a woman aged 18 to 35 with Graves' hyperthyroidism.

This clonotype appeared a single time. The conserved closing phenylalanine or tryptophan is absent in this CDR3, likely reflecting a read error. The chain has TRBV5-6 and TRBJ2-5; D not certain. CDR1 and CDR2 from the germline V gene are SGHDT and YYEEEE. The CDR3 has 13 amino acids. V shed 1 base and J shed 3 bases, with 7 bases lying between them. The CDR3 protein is CASSLPYKETQYL. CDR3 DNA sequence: TGTGCCAGCAGCTTGCCATACAAAGAGACCCAGTACCTC.

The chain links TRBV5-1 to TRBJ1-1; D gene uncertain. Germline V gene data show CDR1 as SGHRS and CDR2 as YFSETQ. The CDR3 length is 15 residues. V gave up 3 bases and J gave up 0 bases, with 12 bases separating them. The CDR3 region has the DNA TGCGCCAGCAGCTCTCGGCCGGGCATGAACACTGAAGCTTTCTTT. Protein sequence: CASSSRPGMNTEAFF.

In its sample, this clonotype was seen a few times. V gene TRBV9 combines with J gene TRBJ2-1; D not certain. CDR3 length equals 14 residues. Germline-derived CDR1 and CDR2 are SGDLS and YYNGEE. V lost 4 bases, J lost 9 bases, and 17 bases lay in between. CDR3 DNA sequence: TGTGCCAGCAGCCCTCAGGATAGGATGGGTGAGCAGTTCTTC. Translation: CASSPQDRMGEQFF.

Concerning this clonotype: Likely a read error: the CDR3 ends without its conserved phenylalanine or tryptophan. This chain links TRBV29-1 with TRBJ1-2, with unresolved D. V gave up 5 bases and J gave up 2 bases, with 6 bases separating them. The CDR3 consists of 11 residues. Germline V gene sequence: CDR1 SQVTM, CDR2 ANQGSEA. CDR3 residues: CSVLDNYGYTL. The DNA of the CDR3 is TGCAGCGTTTTGGACAACTATGGCTACACCCTC.

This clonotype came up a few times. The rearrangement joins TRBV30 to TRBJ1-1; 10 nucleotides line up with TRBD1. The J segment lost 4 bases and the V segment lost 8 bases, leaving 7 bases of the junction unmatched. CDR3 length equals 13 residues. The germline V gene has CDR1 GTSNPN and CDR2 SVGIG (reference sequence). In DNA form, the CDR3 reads TGTGCCATAGGCCGGGACAGGGGCACTGAAGCTTTCTTT. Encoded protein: CAIGRDRGTEAFF.

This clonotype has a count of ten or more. CDR3 in DNA: TGTGCCAGCAGCCCTCAGAGGGCTGGGGCCAACGTCCTGACTTTC. Translation gives CASSPQRAGANVLTF. The rearrangement joins TRBV7-2 to TRBJ2-6, with D possibly TRBD2 on 5 matching bases. The germline CDR1 and CDR2 sequences are SGHTA and FQGNSA. This CDR3 contains 15 residues. Deletions cut 5 bases from V and 2 bases from J, with 10 bases between.

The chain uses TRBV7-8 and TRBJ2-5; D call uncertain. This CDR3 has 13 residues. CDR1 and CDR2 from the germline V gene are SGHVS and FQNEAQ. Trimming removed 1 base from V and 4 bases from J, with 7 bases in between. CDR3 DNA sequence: TGTGCCAGCAGCTTAGAAAGGGCAGAGACCCAGTACTTC. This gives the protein CASSLERAETQYF.

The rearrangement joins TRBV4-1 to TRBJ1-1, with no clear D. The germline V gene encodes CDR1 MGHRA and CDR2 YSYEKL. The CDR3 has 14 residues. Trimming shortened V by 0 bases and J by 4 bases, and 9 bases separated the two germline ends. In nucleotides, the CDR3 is TGCGCCAGCAGCCAAGATCCGGGGATCACTGAAGCTTTCTTT. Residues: CASSQDPGITEAFF.

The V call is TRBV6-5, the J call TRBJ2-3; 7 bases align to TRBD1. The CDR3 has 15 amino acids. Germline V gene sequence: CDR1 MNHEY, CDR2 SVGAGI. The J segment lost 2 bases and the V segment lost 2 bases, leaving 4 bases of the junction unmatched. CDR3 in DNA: TGTGCCAGCAGTTACAGGGGGCTTATCACAGATACGCAGTATTTT. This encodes CASSYRGLITDTQYF.

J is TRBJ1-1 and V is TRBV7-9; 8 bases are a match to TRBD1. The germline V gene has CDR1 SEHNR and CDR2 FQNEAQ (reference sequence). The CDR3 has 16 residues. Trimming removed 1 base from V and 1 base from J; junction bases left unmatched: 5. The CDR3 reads CASSLGSGGWNTEAFF. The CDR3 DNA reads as TGTGCCAGCAGCTTAGGGTCAGGGGGCTGGAACACTGAAGCTTTCTTT.

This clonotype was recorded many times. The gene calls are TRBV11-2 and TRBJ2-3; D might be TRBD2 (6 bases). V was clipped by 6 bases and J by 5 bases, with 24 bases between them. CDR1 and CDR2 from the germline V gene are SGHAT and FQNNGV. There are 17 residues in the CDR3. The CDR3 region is CASRNRLVGDSGDTQYF. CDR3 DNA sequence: TGTGCCAGCAGAAATAGACTAGTTGGGGATTCTGGAGATACGCAGTATTTT.